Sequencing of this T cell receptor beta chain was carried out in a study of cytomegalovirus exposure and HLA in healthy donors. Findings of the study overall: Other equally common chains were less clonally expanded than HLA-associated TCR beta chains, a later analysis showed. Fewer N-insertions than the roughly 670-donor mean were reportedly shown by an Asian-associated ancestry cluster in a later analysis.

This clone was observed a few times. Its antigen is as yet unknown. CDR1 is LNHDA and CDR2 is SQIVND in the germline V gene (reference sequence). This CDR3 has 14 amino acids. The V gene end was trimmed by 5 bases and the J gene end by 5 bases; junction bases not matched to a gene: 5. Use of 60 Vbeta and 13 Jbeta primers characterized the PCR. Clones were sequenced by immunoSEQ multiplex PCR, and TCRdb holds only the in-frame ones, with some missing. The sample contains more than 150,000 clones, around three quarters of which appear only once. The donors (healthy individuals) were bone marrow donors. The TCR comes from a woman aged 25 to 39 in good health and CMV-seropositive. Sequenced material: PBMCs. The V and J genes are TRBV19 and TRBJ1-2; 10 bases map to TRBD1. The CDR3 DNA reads TGTGCCAGTAGTGGGACAGGGGTAAGGTATGGCTACACCTTC. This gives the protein CASSGTGVRYGYTF.